The 16 T cell receptor beta chains in this list originate from one sample, sequenced in a study of blood T cell repertoires in COVID-19. Libraries were prepared by immunoSEQ multiplex PCR; TCRdb keeps only in-frame clonotypes and omits some of them. The sample has around 60,000 clones, around four fifths seen once; the top ten hold 3% to 4.5%. The sample was peripheral blood. These receptor sequences come from a woman aged 80 or older with acute or convalescent COVID-19.

This clone was recorded only once. This chain connects TRBV2 to TRBJ1-2; no definite D call. Trimming took 8 bases from V and 3 from J, leaving 7 bases between them. Germline V CDR1 and CDR2: SNHLY, FYNNEI. This CDR3 contains 11 residues. Here the CDR3 DNA reads TGTGCCAGCTCCTACCACTATGGCTACACCTTC. It yields the protein CASSYHYGYTF.

The chain has TRBV25-1 and TRBJ1-2; TRBD1 matches at 7 bases. This CDR3 region has 14 residues. Losses at the gene ends were 11 bases for V and 0 bases for J; bases not matched to a gene: 9. Germline-derived CDR1 and CDR2 are MGHDK and SYGVNS. The CDR3 nucleotides are TGTGCCGCCAGGGGGGCAGGGGCTAACTATGGCTACACCTTC. Its protein product is CAARGAGANYGYTF.

The gene calls are TRBV9 and TRBJ1-4, with D hard to call. V dropped 2 bases and J dropped 3 bases, with 11 bases sitting between them. CDR3 length equals 15 residues. The germline gives CDR1 SGDLS, CDR2 YYNGEE. The CDR3 loop reads CASSVSDLPNEKLFF. DNA of the CDR3: TGTGCCAGCAGCGTGAGCGACCTACCTAATGAAAAACTGTTTTTT.

This chain connects TRBV29-1 to TRBJ2-3; 12 bases map to TRBD2. Germline V gives CDR1 SQVTM, CDR2 ANQGSEA. The V gene end was trimmed by 2 bases and the J gene end by 4 bases; junction bases not matched to a gene: 7. This CDR3 comprises 16 residues. The CDR3 DNA reads as TGCAGCGTTGAATTAGCGACTAGCGGGAGAGCAGATACGCAGTATTTT. It translates to CSVELATSGRADTQYF.

The chain carries TRBV4-1 and TRBJ2-7; 8 positions agree with TRBD2. The germline gives CDR1 MGHRA, CDR2 YSYEKL. The trim removed 3 bases at V and 9 bases at J, leaving 13 bases unmatched. The CDR3 is 15 amino acids. CDR3 sequence: CASSHDEMTGGRQYF. CDR3 DNA: TGCGCCAGCAGCCACGATGAGATGACGGGGGGGAGGCAGTACTTC.

The chain combines TRBV7-9 with TRBJ2-3, with D unclear. Germline CDR1 reads SEHNR; CDR2 reads FQNEAQ (reference sequence). The CDR3 is 12 amino acids. V was shortened by 2 bases and J by 6 bases, with 6 bases between the two germline ends. The CDR3 loop reads CASSLHGDTQYF. The CDR3 nucleotides are TGTGCCAGCAGCTTACACGGTGATACGCAGTATTTT. The whole variable domain, filled in from reference TRBV7-9 and TRBJ2-3, reads DTGVSQNPRHKITKRGQNVTFRCDPISEHNRLYWYRQTLGQGPEFLTYFQNEAQLEKSRLLSDRFSAERPKGSFSTLEIQRTEQGDSAMYLCASSLHGDTQYFGPGTRLTVL.

The chain joins TRBV30 to TRBJ2-1; 9 positions agree with TRBD2. This CDR3 contains 14 residues. The trim removed 6 bases at V and 6 bases at J, leaving 9 bases unmatched. The germline V gene encodes CDR1 GTSNPN and CDR2 SVGIG (reference sequence). CDR3: CACLAGAGINEQFF. The CDR3 DNA is TGTGCCTGCTTAGCGGGGGCGGGTATCAATGAGCAGTTCTTC.

The sample holds a few counts of this clone. The J gene is TRBJ1-2, the V gene TRBV24-1, with TRBD1 matching 7 bases. The germline gives CDR1 KGHDR, CDR2 SFDVKD. Trimming cost V 4 bases and J 6 bases; bases outside gene matches: 7. CDR3 length: 14 residues. This chain's CDR3 is CATSDPGRGHGYTF. In DNA form, the CDR3 reads TGTGCCACCAGTGACCCCGGGAGGGGGCATGGCTACACCTTC.

The chain carries TRBV24-1 and TRBJ2-2; weak D call: TRBD2 (6 bases). The V end was cut by 9 bases, the J end by 2 bases, with 12 bases between. Germline values: CDR1 KGHDR, CDR2 SFDVKD. The CDR3 extends over 14 amino acids. The CDR3 loop reads CATWGGDNTGELFF. DNA of the CDR3: TGTGCCACCTGGGGCGGGGACAACACCGGGGAGCTGTTTTTT.

The chain uses TRBV28 and TRBJ1-2, with D possibly TRBD1 on 5 matching bases. The CDR3 spans 14 residues. V dropped 7 bases and J dropped 3 bases, with 15 bases sitting between them. Per germline, CDR1 MDHEN and CDR2 SYDVKM. The CDR3 region is CASKKGGVYYGYTF. The CDR3 region has the DNA TGTGCCAGCAAAAAGGGAGGGGTCTACTATGGCTACACCTTC.

A single count supports this clone. V is TRBV7-2 and J is TRBJ2-1, with 10 bases aligning to TRBD2. The V segment lost 7 bases and the J segment 4 bases; nucleotides outside the gene matches: 7. CDR1 is SGHTA, CDR2 FQGNSA, per germline. The CDR3 contains 15 residues. The CDR3 here is CASTPQRGGYNEQFF. DNA of the CDR3: TGTGCCAGCACCCCTCAGCGGGGGGGGTACAATGAGCAGTTCTTC. The full variable domain, in which reference TRBV7-2 and TRBJ2-1 provide the parts outside the CDR3, is GAGVSQSPSNKVTEKGKDVELRCDPISGHTALYWYRQSLGQGLEFLIYFQGNSAPDKSGLPSDRFSAERTGGSVSTLTIQRTQQEDSAVYLCASTPQRGGYNEQFFGPGTRLTVL.

The rearrangement joins TRBV5-3 to TRBJ2-7; possibly TRBD1 for D (6 bases). TRBV5-3 is an open reading frame, and its role is uncertain. Trimming took off 6 bases at V and 2 bases at J, with 12 bases between the two ends. The CDR3 spans 13 residues. CDR3 sequence reads: CARIQGVTYEQYF. CDR3 nucleotide sequence: TGTGCCAGAATACAGGGAGTAACCTACGAGCAGTACTTC.

CDR3 nucleotides: TGCGCCAGCAGTTCCACCACAGGGGTCGAGCAGTACTTC. Translating it yields CASSSTTGVEQYF. The chain has TRBV10-2 and TRBJ2-7, with 7 bases identical to TRBD1. Germline lookup yields CDR1 WSHSY and CDR2 SAAADI. The V segment lost 5 bases and the J segment 6 bases; nucleotides outside the gene matches: 7. CDR3 length equals 13 residues.

The rearrangement links TRBV27 to TRBJ2-7; TRBD2 matches 10 bases. The CDR3 spans 17 residues. Germline lookup yields CDR1 MNHEY and CDR2 SMNVEV (reference sequence). V lost 7 bases to trimming and J lost 4 bases; unmatched junction nucleotides: 16. In nucleotides, the CDR3 is TGTGCCAGCACCCCAGCCTCTAGCGGGGGAGGGGGGTACGAGCAGTACTTC. This sequence encodes CASTPASSGGGGYEQYF.

The J gene is TRBJ2-3, the V gene TRBV6-2 or TRBV6-3, with 8 bases matching TRBD2. The V and J ends lost 2 bases and 3 bases, in that order; junction bases with no gene match: 16. CDR1 is MNHEY, CDR2 SVGEGT, per germline. This CDR3 is built from 19 residues. CDR3 residues: CASSYKTYGRAFGTDTQYF. The CDR3 coding sequence is TGTGCCAGCAGTTACAAGACTTACGGGAGGGCCTTTGGTACAGATACGCAGTATTTT.

This chain connects TRBV2 to TRBJ1-6; the D is unclear. The germline V gene has CDR1 SNHLY and CDR2 FYNNEI. The CDR3 runs to 13 residues. With 6 bases removed from V and 6 bases from J, the gap between germline ends came to 9 bases. Here the CDR3 DNA reads TGTGCCAGCAGCGACTCCAGTAATTCACCCCTCCACTTT. Its protein product is CASSDSSNSPLHF.